What follows are 24 T cell receptor beta chains derived from one specimen sequenced in a study of cytomegalovirus exposure and HLA in healthy donors. Primers for the PCR totalled 60 Vbeta and 13 Jbeta. Clones were read by immunoSEQ multiplex PCR, and TCRdb kept only the in-frame ones, dropping some. The data contain 150,000 to 200,000 clones, about four fifths of them singletons. The source material was PBMCs. The receptors were gathered from a woman aged 25 to 45 in good health and CMV-seropositive.

This sequence joins TRBV12-5 and TRBJ1-2, with D tentatively TRBD1 (5 bases). This CDR3 has 13 residues. Per the germline V gene, CDR1 is LGHNT and CDR2 is FRNRAP. V lost 4 bases to trimming and J lost 11 bases, with 17 bases between them. CDR3 nucleotides: TGTGCTAGTGGTTCGGAGACGGCGGGGGGATACACCTTC. Protein sequence: CASGSETAGGYTF.

This clone came up once. The chain recombines TRBV9 with TRBJ2-4; 8 positions match TRBD1. This CDR3 spans 16 amino acids. V shed 4 bases, J shed 5 bases, and the junction held 11 bases outside the gene matches. Germline lookup yields CDR1 SGDLS and CDR2 YYNGEE. This CDR3 is CASSPLQQGGENIQYF. The CDR3 region has the DNA TGTGCCAGCAGCCCTCTTCAACAGGGGGGTGAAAACATTCAGTACTTC. Filled out from reference TRBV9 and TRBJ2-4, the complete variable domain reads DSGVTQTPKHLITATGQRVTLRCSPRSGDLSVYWYQQSLDQGLQFLIQYYNGEERAKGNILERFSAQQFPDLHSELNLSSLELGDSALYFCASSPLQQGGENIQYFGAGTRLSVL.

CDR3 bases: TGTGCCACTTCAGGCCAGGCTGCTCCTAACTATGGCTACACCTTC. Translation gives CATSGQAAPNYGYTF. The chain joins TRBV6-5 to TRBJ1-2; unclear D gene. Trimming cost V 10 bases and J 0 bases, with 18 bases left between them. This CDR3 region has 15 residues. Per germline, CDR1 MNHEY and CDR2 SVGAGI.

Only one count was recorded for this clone. One end of the junction fails to match germline, which may point to a read error. The chain links TRBV7-7 to TRBJ2-2; weak D call: TRBD2 (5 bases). This CDR3 is built from 13 residues. Germline V gene lookup returns CDR1 SSHAT and CDR2 FNYEAQ (reference sequence). The chain's CDR3 is CASSSDWAGELFF. For the CDR3, the DNA is TGTGCTAGCAGCTCGGACTGGGCCGGGGAGCTGTTTTTT.

This clone turned up a few times. The chain carries TRBV7-2 and TRBJ2-1; D not resolved. Germline loops: CDR1 SGHTA, CDR2 FQGNSA. Between the trimmed V and J ends, which lost 4 bases and 7 bases, there was a span of 5 bases. The CDR3 runs 11 residues. The CDR3 DNA reads TGTGCCAGCAGCTCGTTTAATGAGCAGTTCTTC. Amino acid sequence: CASSSFNEQFF.

The count of this clone is one. The genes are TRBV10-3 and TRBJ2-5; possible D gene TRBD2, 7 bases. CDR1 is ENHRY, CDR2 SYGVKD, per germline. The CDR3 sequence is 17 residues long. V lost 2 bases to trimming and J lost 4 bases, with 20 bases between them. CDR3 DNA sequence: TGTGCCATCAGTGAGAACCCCCCGGGGGGCCTTGGAGAGACCCAGTACTTC. Encoded protein: CAISENPPGGLGETQYF.

The V gene is TRBV10-3, the J gene TRBJ2-7; the match to TRBD1 covers 11 bases. The V gene's germline CDR1 is ENHRY and CDR2 SYGVKD. V lost 4 bases and J lost 2; bases outside the gene matches: 10. This CDR3 contains 17 residues. This CDR3 reads CAISAGTGGTLTYEQYF. In DNA, the CDR3 is TGTGCCATCAGTGCCGGGACAGGGGGTACCCTGACCTACGAGCAGTACTTC.

The CDR3 reads CASSLEPEGTGELFF. The DNA for the CDR3 is TGTGCCAGCAGCTTAGAACCAGAGGGCACCGGGGAGCTGTTTTTT. The rearrangement joins TRBV7-6 to TRBJ2-2; D is perhaps TRBD2 (5 bases). V was clipped by 1 base and J by 4 bases, with 10 bases between them. Germline V gives CDR1 SGHVS, CDR2 FNYEAQ. The CDR3 covers 15 residues.

This clone occurred once. The chain joins TRBV6-1 to TRBJ2-2; 8 nucleotides match TRBD1. CDR1 and CDR2 from the germline V gene are MNHNS and SASEGT. The J segment lost 1 base and the V segment lost 7 bases, leaving 5 bases of the junction unmatched. The CDR3 extends over 15 amino acids. The CDR3 loop reads CASIPGTGNTGELFF. The CDR3 DNA reads TGTGCCAGCATTCCCGGGACAGGGAACACCGGGGAGCTGTTTTTT.

The V call is TRBV7-9, the J call TRBJ1-2; 8 nucleotides align to TRBD1. Per the germline V gene, CDR1 is SEHNR and CDR2 is FQNEAQ (reference sequence). The CDR3 covers 17 residues. V trimming: 7 bases; J trimming: 1 base; junction bases outside the gene matches: 14. CDR3 sequence (DNA): TGTGCCAGCACCCTATGGACAGGGAGAGTGGGTAACTATGGCTACACCTTC. Translation gives CASTLWTGRVGNYGYTF.

The chain joins TRBV9 to TRBJ1-2; 7 nucleotides line up with TRBD1. The CDR3 is 14 amino acids. Germline CDR1 reads SGDLS; CDR2 reads YYNGEE. Germline trimming cut 2 bases from V and 4 bases from J; bases unmatched to any gene: 5. CDR3 sequence: CASSVGDSFYGYTF. CDR3 DNA: TGTGCCAGCAGCGTGGGGGACAGCTTCTATGGCTACACCTTC.

The V and J genes are TRBV7-9 and TRBJ2-7; possibly TRBD2 for D (6 bases). CDR1 and CDR2 from the germline V gene are SEHNR and FQNEAQ (reference sequence). The CDR3 contains 15 residues. The V gene lost 5 bases and the J gene lost 0 bases, with 14 bases spanning the gap. As DNA, the CDR3 is TGTGCCAGCAGCCCTTGGGACTGGCCCTCCTACGAGCAGTACTTC. As protein: CASSPWDWPSYEQYF.

The CDR3 nucleotides are TGTGCCAGCAGCTACCGGGGTACCTACGAGCAGTACTTC. It codes for CASSYRGTYEQYF. This sequence joins TRBV7-2 and TRBJ2-7; tentative D call: TRBD2 (5 bases). Germline V gene data show CDR1 as SGHTA and CDR2 as FQGNSA. V shed 4 bases and J shed 2 bases, with 9 bases lying between them. This CDR3 has 13 amino acids. The whole variable domain, filled in from reference TRBV7-2 and TRBJ2-7, reads GAGVSQSPSNKVTEKGKDVELRCDPISGHTALYWYRQSLGQGLEFLIYFQGNSAPDKSGLPSDRFSAERTGGSVSTLTIQRTQQEDSAVYLCASSYRGTYEQYFGPGTRLTVT.

This chain uses TRBV12-1 with TRBJ2-7; the table's D call, TRBD1, has no DNA check behind it. TRBV12-1 is assigned pseudogene status. The CDR3 runs 19 residues. This CDR3 is CASSPLHRDRDSFSYEQYF. The DNA for the CDR3 is TGTGCCAGCAGCCCCCTCCACCGGGACAGGGACTCCTTTAGCTACGAGCAGTACTTC.

The DNA for the CDR3 is TGCGCCAGCAGACTAGCGGGAGGCACAGATACGCAGTATTTT. Its protein is CASRLAGGTDTQYF. This chain joins TRBV10-2 and TRBJ2-3; 11 bases agree with TRBD2. Germline CDR1 is WSHSY and CDR2 is SAAADI. Unmatched junction bases numbered 0, after V lost 6 bases and J lost 1 base. This CDR3 is built from 14 residues.

This rearrangement joins TRBV7-6 to TRBJ2-2, with D maybe TRBD2 (7 bases). V shed 6 bases and J shed 0 bases, with 14 bases lying between them. CDR3 length: 16 residues. CDR1 and CDR2 (germline): SGHVS, FNYEAQ. The CDR3 loop is CASRRGGAANTGELFF. The CDR3 bases are TGTGCCAGCAGACGAGGGGGGGCAGCGAACACCGGGGAGCTGTTTTTT.

This clone was recorded a few times. The chain couples TRBV5-8 to TRBJ2-6; 10 nucleotides agree with TRBD1. The CDR3 consists of 18 residues. The junction had 7 bases not matched to a gene; V was cut back by 4 bases and J by 0 bases. Germline loops: CDR1 SGHTS, CDR2 YDEGEE. The CDR3 coding sequence is TGTGCCAGCAGCCCCCGGGACAGGGGACGCTCTGGGGCCAACGTCCTGACTTTC. Its protein is CASSPRDRGRSGANVLTF.

CDR3 DNA: TGTGCCAGCAGCTTGACAGAGTACGAGCAGTACTTC. Protein: CASSLTEYEQYF. The rearrangement uses TRBV7-2 and TRBJ2-7, with a weak D call TRBD1 (5 bases). Trimming shortened V by 3 bases and J by 4 bases, and 7 bases separated the two germline ends. CDR1 is SGHTA and CDR2 is FQGNSA in the germline V gene. The CDR3 loop spans 12 amino acids.

The chain joins TRBV5-1 to TRBJ2-2; 8 bases line up with TRBD2. Germline CDR1 and CDR2: SGHRS and YFSETQ. The CDR3 spans 14 residues. Unmatched junction bases numbered 4, after V lost 5 bases and J lost 4 bases. The CDR3 coding sequence is TGCGCCAGCAGAGGGACTAGTGTCACCGGGGAGCTGTTTTTT. This gives the protein CASRGTSVTGELFF.

This clone rates as medium-sized. The chain employs TRBV5-4 and TRBJ2-7, with a weak D call TRBD2 (6 bases). The V gene lost 0 bases and the J gene lost 2 bases, with 9 bases spanning the gap. The CDR3 is made up of 14 amino acids. The germline V gene has CDR1 SGHNT and CDR2 YYREEE (reference sequence). CDR3 region: CASSLDSGAYEQYF. The CDR3 coding sequence is TGTGCCAGCAGCTTGGATAGCGGCGCCTACGAGCAGTACTTC.

This clone came up a few times. This chain uses TRBV6-6 with TRBJ2-7; maybe TRBD2 (5 bases). Trimming shortened V by 8 bases and J by 3 bases, and 11 bases separated the two germline ends. Germline CDR1 is MNHNY and CDR2 is SVGAGI (reference sequence). CDR3 length: 12 residues. CDR3 in DNA: TGTGCCAGCTCTACGGGATTCTACGAGCAGTACTTC. It codes for CASSTGFYEQYF.

This clone came up once. The CDR3 here is CASSFKGLNNSPLHF. CDR3 nucleotides: TGTGCCAGCAGTTTTAAGGGGCTAAATAATTCACCCCTCCACTTT. This chain joins TRBV27 and TRBJ1-6, with D perhaps TRBD1 (5 bases). Trimming removed 3 bases at V and 5 bases at J, with 11 bases between. Germline V lookup: CDR1 MNHEY, CDR2 SMNVEV (reference sequence). The CDR3 consists of 15 residues.

The rearrangement uses TRBV5-1 and TRBJ2-3, with D maybe TRBD2 (6 bases). Germline CDR1 is SGHRS and CDR2 is YFSETQ. The V end lost 4 bases, the J end lost 0 bases, and 18 bases lay between the germline ends. CDR3 length: 17 amino acids. The CDR3, as DNA: TGCGCCAGCAGCATAATTGGTAGCGGCCCTAGCACAGATACGCAGTATTTT. This translates into CASSIIGSGPSTDTQYF.

The chain couples TRBV6-5 to TRBJ2-7; tentative D call: TRBD1 (6 bases). The V gene lost 5 bases and the J gene lost 5 bases, with 13 bases spanning the gap. This CDR3 contains 13 residues. Germline V gene data show CDR1 as MNHEY and CDR2 as SVGAGI. The DNA of the CDR3 is TGTGCCAGCAGTCTCAGGGGCAGGGACGAGCAGTACTTC. Protein sequence: CASSLRGRDEQYF.